These 29 T cell receptor beta chains were sequenced from one sample in a study of CD8 T cells in Susac syndrome. RNA amounts of 0.5 to 1 ug underwent reverse transcription with random hexamers. Via MiXCR, TCRdb re-called the immunoSEQ multiplex PCR reads, giving one row per CDR3 protein. There are about 250,000 distinct CDR3 sequences in the sample; roughly 93% occur only once, and 0.065% to 0.08% lies in the top ten. Sequencing used CD4+ T cells from PBMCs. The origin of the receptors is a human donor with multiple sclerosis.

A few counts support this clonotype. J is TRBJ1-4 and V is TRBV11-2; the D gene is possibly TRBD1 (5 bases). V was clipped by 3 bases and J by 5 bases, with 10 bases between them. Germline loops: CDR1 SGHAT, CDR2 FQNNGV. The CDR3 runs 14 residues. The CDR3 bases are TGTGCCAGCAGCTTCACCGGGACCAATGAAAAACTGTTTTTT. Translation gives CASSFTGTNEKLFF.

The CDR3 coding sequence is TGTGCCAGCAGTTACTCACGGACCCGCAATGAGCAGTTCTTC. It specifies CASSYSRTRNEQFF. The chain recombines TRBV6-5 with TRBJ2-1; D gene unclear. Germline V gene data show CDR1 as MNHEY and CDR2 as SVGAGI. V lost 0 bases and J lost 6, with 9 bases in between. This CDR3 is 14 amino acids long.

The chain recombines TRBV6-1 with TRBJ2-7; 7 bases match TRBD1. Trimming removed 5 bases from V and 3 bases from J; junction bases left unmatched: 16. Germline loops: CDR1 MNHNS, CDR2 SASEGT. The CDR3 spans 17 residues. CDR3 sequence reads: CASSRVLGTGVFYEQYF. Here the CDR3 DNA reads TGTGCCAGCAGTAGGGTGTTGGGCACAGGGGTCTTCTACGAGCAGTACTTC.

V is TRBV25-1 and J is TRBJ1-2; D uncertain. In germline, CDR1 is MGHDK, CDR2 SYGVNS. This CDR3 region has 14 residues. Between the trimmed V and J ends, which lost 1 base and 4 bases, there was a span of 10 bases. CDR3 in amino acids: CASSEWIQPYGYTF. The CDR3 DNA follows: TGTGCCAGCAGTGAATGGATACAGCCCTATGGCTACACCTTC.

This rearrangement joins TRBV27 to TRBJ1-1; D unclear. Germline V gene lookup returns CDR1 MNHEY and CDR2 SMNVEV (reference sequence). V was clipped by 6 bases and J by 4 bases, with 12 bases between them. CDR3 length: 13 amino acids. In DNA form, the CDR3 reads TGTGCCAGCAGCGGAGTCAGTGGCACTGAAGCTTTCTTT. Translation gives CASSGVSGTEAFF.

The chain is built from TRBV12-3 or TRBV12-4 and TRBJ2-3; the D is unclear. This CDR3 contains 13 residues. Trimming took 5 bases from V and 1 from J, leaving 7 bases between them. CDR3 coding DNA: TGTGCCAGCAGTCGGGCAGGCACAGATACGCAGTATTTT. Translating it yields CASSRAGTDTQYF.

V gene TRBV6-1 combines with J gene TRBJ2-3; D is ambiguous. V gave up 6 bases and J gave up 4 bases, with 8 bases separating them. From germline, CDR1 is MNHNS and CDR2 SASEGT. The CDR3 covers 12 residues. The chain's CDR3 is CASSVSADTQYF. CDR3 sequence (DNA): TGTGCCAGCAGCGTGTCGGCAGATACGCAGTATTTT.

V usage is TRBV11-2 and J usage is TRBJ2-3; 7 bases match TRBD1. V shed 1 base and J 9 bases; nucleotides not matched to a gene: 7. CDR1 and CDR2 from the germline V gene are SGHAT and FQNNGV. The CDR3 consists of 14 residues. CDR3 sequence: CASSLARGLETQYF. The CDR3 DNA reads as TGTGCCAGCAGCTTAGCGAGGGGGCTGGAAACGCAGTATTTT.

V is TRBV4-1 and J is TRBJ2-2; no firm D call. Trimming pared 0 bases from V and 7 bases from J, leaving 6 bases between. The germline gives CDR1 MGHRA, CDR2 YSYEKL. The CDR3 is 13 residues long. The CDR3 here is CASSQDPGGELFF. Here the CDR3 DNA reads TGCGCCAGCAGCCAAGATCCGGGCGGGGAGCTGTTTTTT.

This chain links TRBV5-4 with TRBJ1-1; tentative D call: TRBD1 (6 bases). This CDR3 spans 13 amino acids. V shed 4 bases and J shed 8 bases, with 15 bases lying between them. The germline CDR1 and CDR2 sequences are SGHNT and YYREEE (reference sequence). This CDR3 reads CASSPRQAKEAFF. The CDR3 DNA follows: TGTGCCAGCAGCCCGCGACAGGCCAAAGAAGCTTTCTTT.

CDR3 sequence reads: CASSLSGTSQETQYF. In DNA form, the CDR3 reads TGTGCCAGCAGCCTTTCGGGGACATCGCAAGAGACCCAGTACTTC. V usage is TRBV28 and J usage is TRBJ2-5, with a tentative D call TRBD1 (6 bases). V shed 6 bases and J shed 2 bases, with 16 bases lying between them. This CDR3 spans 15 amino acids. Germline lookup yields CDR1 MDHEN and CDR2 SYDVKM.

The CDR3 sequence: CATISGTDTQYF. The CDR3 nucleotides read TGTGCCACCATCTCGGGGACAGATACGCAGTATTTT. The rearrangement joins TRBV25-1 to TRBJ2-3; a possible D gene is TRBD2 (5 bases). Trimming removed 10 bases from V and 3 bases from J, with 11 bases in between. Per the germline V gene, CDR1 is MGHDK and CDR2 is SYGVNS. The CDR3 spans 12 residues.

The chain uses TRBV2 and TRBJ1-2; 7 bases are a match to TRBD1. CDR3 length equals 13 residues. The germline CDR1 and CDR2 sequences are SNHLY and FYNNEI. Trimming removed 5 bases from V and 2 bases from J; junction bases left unmatched: 2. The CDR3 reads CASSRGPNYGYTF. The DNA of the CDR3 is TGTGCCAGCAGTAGGGGGCCGAACTATGGCTACACCTTC.

The genes are TRBV20-1 and TRBJ2-5; D might be TRBD2 (6 bases). The V gene lost 1 base and the J gene lost 2 bases, with 14 bases spanning the gap. The CDR3 loop spans 15 amino acids. CDR1 DFQATT and CDR2 SNEGSKA come from the germline V gene (reference sequence). The CDR3 DNA sequence: TGCAGTGCTAGAGCCGCCCTTAGCGGACAAGAGACCCAGTACTTC. This codes for CSARAALSGQETQYF.

The chain combines TRBV5-1 with TRBJ2-7, with D maybe TRBD1 (5 bases). V was shortened by 0 bases and J by 6 bases, with 16 bases between the two germline ends. This CDR3 has 15 residues. Germline V gene data show CDR1 as SGHRS and CDR2 as YFSETQ. CDR3 residues: CASSLAFQGGGEQYF. The CDR3 coding sequence is TGCGCCAGCAGCTTGGCCTTCCAGGGCGGTGGCGAGCAGTACTTC.

CDR3: CAIRKGRNQPQHF. CDR3 DNA sequence: TGTGCCATCAGGAAAGGGCGCAATCAGCCCCAGCATTTT. The V gene is TRBV10-3, the J gene TRBJ1-5, with unresolved D. V lost 6 bases and J 2 bases, leaving 8 bases between the germline ends. The germline CDR1 and CDR2 sequences are ENHRY and SYGVKD. This CDR3 region has 13 residues.

This sequence joins TRBV6-5 and TRBJ2-2; TRBD2 matches at 7 bases. The trim removed 5 bases at V and 1 base at J, leaving 4 bases unmatched. CDR3 size: 15 residues. Germline CDR1 reads MNHEY; CDR2 reads SVGAGI. CDR3 coding DNA: TGTGCCAGCAGTGGGGGACTACAGAACACCGGGGAGCTGTTTTTT. Its protein is CASSGGLQNTGELFF.

J is TRBJ2-3 and V is TRBV3-1; D call uncertain. V was trimmed by 7 bases and J by 2 bases, leaving 13 bases between them. Germline lookup yields CDR1 LGHDT and CDR2 YNNKEL (reference sequence). The CDR3 covers 14 residues. The CDR3 nucleotides read TGTGCCAGCACCCCGTCCCCTGTCACAGATACGCAGTATTTT. It translates to CASTPSPVTDTQYF.

This chain joins TRBV10-3 and TRBJ2-4; no reliable D call. The V end was cut by 3 bases, the J end by 4 bases, with 16 bases between. This CDR3 comprises 16 residues. Germline CDR1 and CDR2: ENHRY and SYGVKD. CDR3 in amino acids: CAISEVARTEKNIQYF. Written as DNA, the CDR3 is TGTGCCATCAGTGAAGTGGCCAGGACGGAGAAAAACATTCAGTACTTC.

This chain uses TRBV18 with TRBJ1-1; D might be TRBD1 (6 bases). Trimming pared 3 bases from V and 6 bases from J, leaving 11 bases between. This CDR3 is 13 amino acids long. The V gene's germline CDR1 is KGHSH and CDR2 LQKENI. The CDR3: CASSPQKGAEAFF. In DNA, the CDR3 is TGTGCCAGCTCACCCCAAAAGGGGGCTGAAGCTTTCTTT.

This clonotype was detected only a few times. The V gene is TRBV13, the J gene TRBJ1-1, with TRBD1 as a possible D gene (6 bases). This CDR3 is 12 amino acids long. From germline, CDR1 is PRHDT and CDR2 FYEKMQ (reference sequence). V dropped 6 bases and J dropped 6 bases, with 11 bases sitting between them. The CDR3 loop is CASSLQGAEAFF. As DNA, the CDR3 is TGTGCCAGCAGTTTACAGGGAGCTGAAGCTTTCTTT.

The CDR3 reads CAIQMGGTGGQETQYF. The CDR3 region has the DNA TGTGCCATCCAAATGGGCGGGACAGGGGGACAAGAGACCCAGTACTTC. V gene TRBV6-6 combines with J gene TRBJ2-5; 11 bases are a match to TRBD1. The J segment lost 2 bases and the V segment lost 10 bases, leaving 12 bases of the junction unmatched. The length of the CDR3 is 16 residues. Per germline, CDR1 MNHNY and CDR2 SVGAGI (reference sequence).

V is TRBV20-1 and J is TRBJ2-2; weak D call: TRBD1 (5 bases). This CDR3 is built from 13 residues. V lost 3 bases to trimming and J lost 7 bases, with 12 bases between them. Germline V gene sequence: CDR1 DFQATT, CDR2 SNEGSKA (reference sequence). The CDR3 loop reads CSASTQGYGELFF. The DNA for the CDR3 is TGCAGTGCTAGTACGCAGGGCTACGGGGAGCTGTTTTTT.

CDR3 DNA sequence: TGTGCCAGCAGCGTCGGTACCCAGGGGAGTTTCGCTGAAGCTTTCTTT. Its translation is CASSVGTQGSFAEAFF. The chain carries TRBV9 and TRBJ1-1, with D perhaps TRBD1 (6 bases). CDR1 is SGDLS and CDR2 is YYNGEE in the germline V gene. V lost 2 bases and J lost 6, with 20 bases in between. The CDR3 runs to 16 residues.

The chain joins TRBV12-3 or TRBV12-4 to TRBJ1-6; 10 nucleotides agree with TRBD1. With 6 bases clipped from V and 10 bases from J, the junction kept 6 bases outside the gene matches. The CDR3 is made up of 14 amino acids. DNA of the CDR3: TGTGCCAGCAGCCGGGGACAGGGGAGCTCACCCCTCCACTTT. Translated: CASSRGQGSSPLHF.

The J gene is TRBJ1-2, the V gene TRBV20-1; D is possibly TRBD1 (5 bases). Trimming stripped 1 base from V and 6 bases from J, with 15 bases between. CDR3 length equals 14 residues. CDR1 and CDR2 from the germline V gene are DFQATT and SNEGSKA (reference sequence). This chain's CDR3 is CSARAFGRADGYTF. CDR3 sequence (DNA): TGCAGTGCTAGAGCTTTTGGCAGGGCGGATGGCTACACCTTC.

This chain connects TRBV5-1 to TRBJ1-5; 9 bases align to TRBD1. The CDR3 contains 14 residues. Germline CDR1 SGHRS, CDR2 YFSETQ. The J segment lost 6 bases and the V segment lost 3 bases, leaving 4 bases of the junction unmatched. CDR3 loop: CASSWTGVGQPQHF. CDR3 DNA sequence: TGCGCCAGCAGCTGGACAGGGGTAGGTCAGCCCCAGCATTTT. The whole variable domain, filled in from reference TRBV5-1 and TRBJ1-5, reads KAGVTQTPRYLIKTRGQQVTLSCSPISGHRSVSWYQQTPGQGLQFLFEYFSETQRNKGNFPGRFSGRQFSNSRSEMNVSTLELGDSALYLCASSWTGVGQPQHFGDGTRLSIL.

This chain joins TRBV12-3 or TRBV12-4 and TRBJ2-2, with D perhaps TRBD1 (6 bases). Trimming pared 6 bases from V and 3 bases from J, leaving 29 bases between. CDR3 length: 20 amino acids. The CDR3 DNA follows: TGTGCCAGCAGATTCCGAATCGATTCTTGGCCGGGACAACACACCGGGGAGCTGTTTTTT. It encodes CASRFRIDSWPGQHTGELFF.

The genes are TRBV7-9 and TRBJ2-5; 7 nucleotides agree with TRBD2. Trimming at V came to 1 base and at J to 5 bases, leaving 7 bases not matched to a gene. CDR1 and CDR2 from the germline V gene are SEHNR and FQNEAQ (reference sequence). The CDR3 length is 15 residues. CDR3 in amino acids: CASSLGRGSPETQYF. In nucleotides, the CDR3 is TGTGCCAGCAGCTTAGGGCGGGGGTCCCCGGAGACCCAGTACTTC.